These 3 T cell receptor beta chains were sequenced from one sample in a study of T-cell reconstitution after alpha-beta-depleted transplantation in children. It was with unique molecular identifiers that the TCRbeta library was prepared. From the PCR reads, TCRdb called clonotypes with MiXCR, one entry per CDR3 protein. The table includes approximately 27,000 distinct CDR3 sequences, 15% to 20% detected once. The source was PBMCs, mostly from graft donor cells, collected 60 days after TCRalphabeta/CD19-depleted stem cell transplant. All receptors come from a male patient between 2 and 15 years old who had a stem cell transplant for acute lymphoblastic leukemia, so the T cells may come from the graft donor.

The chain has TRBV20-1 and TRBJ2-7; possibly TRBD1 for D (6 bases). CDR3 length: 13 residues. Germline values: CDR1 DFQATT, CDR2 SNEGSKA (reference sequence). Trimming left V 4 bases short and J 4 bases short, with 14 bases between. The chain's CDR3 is CSAMTGTFYEQYF. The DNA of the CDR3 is TGCAGTGCTATGACAGGAACCTTTTACGAGCAGTACTTC.

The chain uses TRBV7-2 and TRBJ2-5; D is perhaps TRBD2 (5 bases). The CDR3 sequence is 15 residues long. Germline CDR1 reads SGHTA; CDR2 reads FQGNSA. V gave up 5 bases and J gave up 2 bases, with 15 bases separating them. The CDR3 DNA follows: TGTGCCAGCAGCAAAACCGGGATTACTCAAGAGACCCAGTACTTC. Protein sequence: CASSKTGITQETQYF.

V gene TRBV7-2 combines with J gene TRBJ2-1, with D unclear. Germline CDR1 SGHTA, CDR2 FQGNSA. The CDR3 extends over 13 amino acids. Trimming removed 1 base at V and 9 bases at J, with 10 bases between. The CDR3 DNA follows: TGTGCCAGCAGCTTAGGGCTAGTGCGTGAGCAGTTCTTC. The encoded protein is CASSLGLVREQFF.